This is a list of T cell receptor beta chains from one sample in a study of T cells expressing NK-cell markers. Following a re-call of the 5' RACE reads, TCRdb has one entry per CDR3 protein and lacks DNA. With about 260,000 distinct CDR3 sequences in the sample, the ten largest clones hold 4% to 5%. Sequencing input: blood T cells: a sorted CD56 or NKG2C T cell subset, CD4+ or CD8+ T cells, or bulk PBMC T cells (not recorded which). The receptors derive from a woman aged 18 to 69 in good health. Both conserved end residues are part of each CDR3.

v_gene,j_gene,CDR3aa
TRBV30,TRBJ2-7,CAWSVSDPYEQYF
TRBV20-1,TRBJ2-1,CSAGGGLGSGSRPYNEQFF
TRBV7-7,TRBJ2-1,CASSPDRGTNEQFF
TRBV20-1,TRBJ1-6,CSATRDRSGDSPLHF
TRBV20-1,TRBJ2-1,CSASKLSGLAAYNEQFF
TRBV5-6,TRBJ2-7,CASIRGAGAYEQYF
TRBV9,TRBJ2-1,CASSVVTSGGNNEQFF
TRBV20-1,TRBJ1-4,CSAKTGGGEKLFF
TRBV11-2,TRBJ2-2,CASSLDRGHTGELFF
TRBV6-5,TRBJ2-3,CASSYGTGPDTQYF
TRBV29-1,TRBJ2-2,CSAQRAGGELFF
TRBV5-1,TRBJ2-1,CASSLDAGGRQFF
TRBV20-1,TRBJ1-5,CSAPGQDSNQPQHF
TRBV29-1,TRBJ2-5,CSVGQPEETQYF
TRBV14,TRBJ2-1,CASSQDYSGGTYNEQFF
TRBV2,TRBJ2-2,CAGQGTSTGELFF
TRBV20-1,TRBJ2-5,CSARDWTSGRSETQYF
TRBV15,TRBJ2-3,CATLRAGAPDTQYF
TRBV27,TRBJ2-3,CASSPRPGSVQYF
TRBV6-2/TRBV6-3,TRBJ1-5,CASSYSPGQGGRNQPQHF
TRBV12-3/TRBV12-4,TRBJ1-1,CASSRSPLNTEAFF
TRBV7-2,TRBJ1-2,CASSSGIDYGYTF
TRBV7-2,TRBJ2-7,CASSLSPDPTYEQYF
TRBV2,TRBJ2-1,CASSEEAPQGNLFNEQFF
TRBV11-2,TRBJ1-3,CASSSRTAGSQGSGNTIYF
TRBV29-1,TRBJ1-2,CSVVRVVPYGYTF
TRBV20-1,TRBJ2-3,CSAPPQGRPDTQYF
TRBV29-1,TRBJ1-2,CSVQTALVSNYGYTF
TRBV25-1,TRBJ2-2,CASSESGLGSGELFF
TRBV7-3,TRBJ2-1,CASSLDSGTYNEQFF
TRBV2,TRBJ2-2,CASATTGELFF